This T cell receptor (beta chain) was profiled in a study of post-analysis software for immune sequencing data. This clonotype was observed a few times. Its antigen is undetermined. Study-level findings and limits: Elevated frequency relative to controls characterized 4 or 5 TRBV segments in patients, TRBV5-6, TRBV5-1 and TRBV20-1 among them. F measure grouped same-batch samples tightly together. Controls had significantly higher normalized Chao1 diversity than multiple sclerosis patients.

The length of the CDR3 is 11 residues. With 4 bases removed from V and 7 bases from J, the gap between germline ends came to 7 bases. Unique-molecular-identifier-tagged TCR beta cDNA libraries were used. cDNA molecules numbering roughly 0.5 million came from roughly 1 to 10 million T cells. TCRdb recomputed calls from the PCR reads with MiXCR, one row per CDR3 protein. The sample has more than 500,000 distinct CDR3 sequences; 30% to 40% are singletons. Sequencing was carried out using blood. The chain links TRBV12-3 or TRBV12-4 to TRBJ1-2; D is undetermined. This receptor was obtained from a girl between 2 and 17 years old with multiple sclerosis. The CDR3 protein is CASSSWSGYTF. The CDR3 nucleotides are TGTGCCAGCAGTTCCTGGAGTGGCTACACCTTC.